These 27 T cell receptor beta chains share one sample of origin, sequenced in a study of T cell repertoires in cytomegalovirus infection. TCRdb re-analysed the reads in MiXCR, keeping a single row per CDR3 protein. The sample has around 280,000 distinct CDR3 sequences, 8% to 10% seen once; the top ten hold approximately 2.3%. Material for sequencing was PBMCs. These receptors were obtained from a human donor in good health (CMV status not recorded). Some clones in this sample may be carry-over from other donors' samples.

This clonotype was observed at least ten times. The J gene is TRBJ1-6, the V gene TRBV7-2; no firm D call. V dropped 0 bases and J dropped 7 bases, with 7 bases sitting between them. The V gene's germline CDR1 is SGHTA and CDR2 FQGNSA. The CDR3 has 14 amino acids. CDR3 in amino acids: CASSLAGYNSPLHF. In DNA form, the CDR3 reads TGTGCCAGCAGCTTAGCAGGGTACAATTCACCCCTCCACTTT.

The rearrangement uses TRBV11-3 and TRBJ2-1, with 8 bases that match TRBD2. Per the germline V gene, CDR1 is SGHNT and CDR2 is YENEEA. Trimming cost V 4 bases and J 1 base; bases outside gene matches: 6. This CDR3 is built from 16 residues. This chain's CDR3 is CASSSAGGPSYNEQFF. CDR3 bases: TGTGCCAGCAGCTCTGCGGGGGGTCCTTCCTACAATGAGCAGTTCTTC.

This clonotype was seen ten or more times. J is TRBJ2-3 and V is TRBV28; D remains ambiguous. The germline V gene has CDR1 MDHEN and CDR2 SYDVKM. The V and J ends lost 3 bases and 6 bases respectively, with 7 bases between them. The length of the CDR3 is 12 residues. The CDR3 bases are TGTGCCAGCAGTTTGCGGCCGGATACGCAGTATTTT. Residues: CASSLRPDTQYF.

This clonotype was seen at least ten times. The rearrangement joins TRBV5-6 to TRBJ2-5, with 9 nucleotides matching TRBD1. The trim removed 2 bases at V and 5 bases at J, leaving 10 bases unmatched. There are 16 residues in the CDR3. CDR1 and CDR2 from the germline V gene are SGHDT and YYEEEE. CDR3 sequence: CASSFGPGTGRETQYF. The CDR3 nucleotides are TGTGCCAGCAGCTTCGGCCCCGGGACAGGGAGGGAGACCCAGTACTTC. The variable domain in full, completed from reference TRBV5-6 and TRBJ2-5, reads DAGVTQSPTHLIKTRGQQVTLRCSPKSGHDTVSWYQQALGQGPQFIFQYYEEEERQRGNFPDRFSGHQFPNYSSELNVNALLLGDSALYLCASSFGPGTGRETQYFGPGTRLLVL.

This clonotype was counted ten times or more. The CDR3 sequence: CASSRTGGNEQFF. The CDR3 coding sequence is TGCGCCAGCAGCAGGACAGGGGGCAATGAGCAGTTCTTC. This sequence joins TRBV4-1 and TRBJ2-1; 10 bases are a match to TRBD1. In germline, CDR1 is MGHRA, CDR2 YSYEKL. The CDR3 length is 13 residues. Germline trimming cut 5 bases from V and 6 bases from J; bases unmatched to any gene: 1.

Only a few counts were recorded for this clonotype. V gene TRBV28 combines with J gene TRBJ2-7, with D maybe TRBD2 (5 bases). V lost 8 bases, J lost 4 bases, and 18 bases lay in between. CDR1 and CDR2 from the germline V gene are MDHEN and SYDVKM. The CDR3 length is 14 residues. The CDR3 region is CASGSSGGPYEQYV. DNA of the CDR3: TGTGCCAGCGGCTCCTCTGGAGGTCCTTACGAGCAGTACGTC.

This clonotype was recorded at least ten times. This rearrangement joins TRBV28 to TRBJ2-3; possibly TRBD1 for D (6 bases). The CDR3 spans 15 residues. The V end lost 6 bases, the J end lost 1 base, and 14 bases lay between the germline ends. The germline V gene has CDR1 MDHEN and CDR2 SYDVKM. DNA of the CDR3: TGTGCCAGCAGAACTCAGGGGATTGGCACAGATACGCAGTATTTT. It is translated as CASRTQGIGTDTQYF.

This clonotype was observed at least ten times. The rearrangement links TRBV7-2 to TRBJ1-5; D gene uncertain. CDR1 is SGHTA, CDR2 FQGNSA, per germline. Deletions cut 1 base from V and 2 bases from J, with 6 bases between. CDR3 size: 14 residues. The CDR3 DNA is TGTGCCAGCAGCTTAGTTTTCGGCAATCAGCCCCAGCATTTT. As protein: CASSLVFGNQPQHF.

This clonotype was picked up many times. This chain connects TRBV29-1 to TRBJ2-2; 8 nucleotides align to TRBD1. This CDR3 is 13 amino acids long. Germline lookup yields CDR1 SQVTM and CDR2 ANQGSEA. Trimming at V came to 6 bases and at J to 8 bases, leaving 8 bases not matched to a gene. CDR3 residues: CSVNQGAGGELFF. In DNA form, the CDR3 reads TGCAGCGTCAACCAGGGGGCGGGGGGGGAGCTGTTTTTT.

This rearrangement joins TRBV27 to TRBJ2-7, with a tentative D call TRBD1 (6 bases). Trimming removed 7 bases at V and 1 base at J, with 14 bases between. This CDR3 region has 14 residues. In germline, CDR1 is MNHEY, CDR2 SMNVEV (reference sequence). CDR3 protein: CASNERTVSYEQYV. The CDR3 bases are TGTGCCAGCAACGAGCGGACAGTTTCCTACGAGCAGTACGTC.

Only a few counts were recorded for this clonotype. V and J are TRBV27 and TRBJ2-5; D is undetermined. Trimming removed 1 base at V and 1 base at J, with 13 bases between. In germline, CDR1 is MNHEY, CDR2 SMNVEV (reference sequence). The CDR3 has 16 residues. The DNA of the CDR3 is TGTGCCAGCAGTTTATGGCCAGGAGACGGCCAAGAGACCCAGTACTTC. Its translation is CASSLWPGDGQETQYF.

A few counts support this clonotype. This chain joins TRBV20-1 and TRBJ1-6; D perhaps matches TRBD1 (6 bases). The CDR3 length is 14 residues. The V and J ends lost 8 bases and 9 bases respectively, with 20 bases between them. CDR1 is DFQATT, CDR2 SNEGSKA, per germline (reference sequence). This CDR3 reads CSTRQVQRFSPLHF. The CDR3 bases are TGCAGTACCAGACAGGTTCAGAGGTTTTCACCCCTCCACTTT.

At least ten counts were recorded for this clonotype. The chain is built from TRBV6-2 or TRBV6-3 and TRBJ1-4, with a possible D match to TRBD1 (6 bases). CDR3 length: 13 amino acids. The V gene's germline CDR1 is MNHEY and CDR2 SVGEGT. Trimming took 8 bases from V and 4 from J, leaving 11 bases between them. CDR3 in amino acids: CASQGQLNEKLFF. DNA of the CDR3: TGTGCCAGCCAAGGACAGCTTAATGAAAAACTGTTTTTT.

The gene calls are TRBV28 and TRBJ1-1; the D gene is possibly TRBD1 (6 bases). The V gene lost 8 bases and the J gene lost 11 bases, with 15 bases spanning the gap. The CDR3 totals 11 residues. Looked up from germline, CDR1 is MDHEN and CDR2 is SYDVKM. The CDR3 nucleotides read TGTGCCAGCTCCCCCAGGGGCACGGCTTTCTTT. It is translated as CASSPRGTAFF. Based on the CDR3 plus reference TRBV28 and TRBJ1-1, the full variable domain is DVKVTQSSRYLVKRTGEKVFLECVQDMDHENMFWYRQDPGLGLRLIYFSYDVKMKEKGDIPEGYSVSREKKERFSLILESASTNQTSMYLCASSPRGTAFFGQGTRLTVV.

This clonotype was counted a few times. The chain links TRBV5-4 to TRBJ2-4, with 10 bases lining up with TRBD2. CDR3 length: 16 amino acids. The germline CDR1 and CDR2 sequences are SGHNT and YYREEE (reference sequence). V gave up 4 bases and J gave up 8 bases; unmatched junction bases: 12. Here the CDR3 reads CASSLTGGLAGDIQYF. DNA of the CDR3: TGTGCCAGCAGCCTCACGGGGGGGCTAGCGGGGGACATTCAGTACTTC. Full variable domain (remainder filled in from reference TRBV5-4 and TRBJ2-4): ETGVTQSPTHLIKTRGQQVTLRCSSQSGHNTVSWYQQALGQGPQFIFQYYREEENGRGNFPPRFSGLQFPNYSSELNVNALELDDSALYLCASSLTGGLAGDIQYFGAGTRLSVL.

This chain uses TRBV11-2 with TRBJ2-1, with 8 bases fitting TRBD2. This CDR3 region has 17 residues. The ends lost 0 bases at V and 2 bases at J; junction bases unmatched: 6. The germline V gene has CDR1 SGHAT and CDR2 FQNNGV. This CDR3 is CASSLDTGLATYNEQFF. CDR3 DNA: TGTGCCAGCAGCTTAGATACCGGACTAGCAACCTACAATGAGCAGTTCTTC. Using reference TRBV11-2 and TRBJ2-1 for the parts outside the CDR3, the full variable domain is EAGVAQSPRYKIIEKRQSVAFWCNPISGHATLYWYQQILGQGPKLLIQFQNNGVVDDSQLPKDRFSAERLKGVDSTLKIQPAKLEDSAVYLCASSLDTGLATYNEQFFGPGTRLTVL.

V usage is TRBV7-6 and J usage is TRBJ2-1; 10 nucleotides align to TRBD1. Germline-derived CDR1 and CDR2 are SGHVS and FNYEAQ. V shed 6 bases, J shed 8 bases, and the junction held 4 bases outside the gene matches. The CDR3 consists of 13 residues. CDR3 loop: CASRGQGRHEQFF. The CDR3 DNA follows: TGTGCCAGCAGGGGACAGGGGCGGCATGAGCAGTTCTTC.

This clonotype was seen at least ten times. This CDR3 is CASSYGEGARTEAFF. The CDR3, as DNA: TGTGCCAGCAGTTACGGGGAGGGGGCGCGGACTGAAGCTTTCTTT. The genes are TRBV6-5 and TRBJ1-1; 7 bases line up with TRBD1. Germline CDR1 reads MNHEY; CDR2 reads SVGAGI. This CDR3 is 15 amino acids long. The junction had 8 bases not matched to a gene; V was cut back by 2 bases and J by 5 bases.

This clonotype was picked up many times. The chain is built from TRBV29-1 and TRBJ2-3; 9 positions match TRBD2. Trimming cost V 7 bases and J 3 bases; bases outside gene matches: 14. CDR3 length equals 16 residues. Germline CDR1 is SQVTM and CDR2 is ANQGSEA. CDR3 in DNA: TGCAGCGGATCGTCTGGCGGGGGGGCCCGGACAGATACGCAGTATTTT. Protein product: CSGSSGGGARTDTQYF.

The sample holds many counts of this clonotype. The rearrangement joins TRBV25-1 to TRBJ1-2, with TRBD1 identical over 7 bases. Germline V gives CDR1 MGHDK, CDR2 SYGVNS. This CDR3 is built from 14 residues. V was clipped by 3 bases and J by 4 bases; unmatched bases: 5. This CDR3 is CASSDFGTVYGYTF. CDR3 in DNA: TGTGCCAGCAGTGACTTTGGGACAGTCTATGGCTACACCTTC.

This clonotype was observed at least ten times. V gene TRBV7-9 combines with J gene TRBJ1-1; no firm D call. CDR3 length: 13 residues. Trimming removed 5 bases from V and 5 bases from J, with 12 bases in between. Germline V lookup: CDR1 SEHNR, CDR2 FQNEAQ (reference sequence). The CDR3 region is CASSPPAGTEAFF. Written as DNA, the CDR3 is TGTGCCAGCAGCCCTCCAGCGGGGACTGAAGCTTTCTTT.

A few counts support this clonotype. The genes are TRBV9 and TRBJ2-1; 8 nucleotides match TRBD2. Germline assignment: CDR1 SGDLS and CDR2 YYNGEE. The CDR3 consists of 15 residues. V gave up 0 bases and J gave up 6 bases; unmatched junction bases: 5. The CDR3 here is CASSVAKAGGNEQFF. CDR3 nucleotides: TGTGCCAGCAGCGTAGCAAAGGCGGGGGGCAATGAGCAGTTCTTC.

This clonotype appeared many times. V is TRBV7-6 and J is TRBJ2-1; 9 bases map to TRBD2. CDR3 size: 14 residues. The germline gives CDR1 SGHVS, CDR2 FNYEAQ. V was pared by 5 bases and J by 5 bases, with 4 bases of the junction left unmatched. The DNA of the CDR3 is TGTGCCAGCAGCCCGCGGGGGGGACACAATGAGCAGTTCTTC. Protein sequence: CASSPRGGHNEQFF.

In its sample, this clonotype was seen many times. The chain combines TRBV7-8 with TRBJ1-5; D is undetermined. From germline, CDR1 is SGHVS and CDR2 FQNEAQ. The germline V and J ends were trimmed by 2 bases and 0 bases, with 14 bases remaining between them. The CDR3 totals 17 residues. The CDR3 region is CASSLRAGPYSNQPQHF. CDR3 bases: TGTGCCAGCAGCTTACGCGCCGGGCCATATAGCAATCAGCCCCAGCATTTT.

This clonotype was seen at least ten times. This chain connects TRBV20-1 to TRBJ2-1, with TRBD2 matching 11 bases. Germline V gene lookup returns CDR1 DFQATT and CDR2 SNEGSKA (reference sequence). This CDR3 region has 17 residues. The ends lost 1 base at V and 2 bases at J; junction bases unmatched: 7. As DNA, the CDR3 is TGCAGTGCTAGAGGGCTAGCGGGGGGCCTACCCTACAATGAGCAGTTCTTC. Amino acid sequence: CSARGLAGGLPYNEQFF.

In this sample, this clonotype turned up many times. The CDR3 region has the DNA TGTGCCAGCAGCTTGAGACTAGCGATCTACAATGAGCAGTTCTTC. Encoded protein: CASSLRLAIYNEQFF. The chain carries TRBV7-2 and TRBJ2-1, with 8 bases aligning to TRBD2. In germline, CDR1 is SGHTA, CDR2 FQGNSA. J lost 3 bases, V lost 3 bases, and 4 bases had no gene match. The CDR3 consists of 15 residues.

This clonotype was detected ten times or more. The chain links TRBV12-3 or TRBV12-4 to TRBJ1-4, with D possibly matching TRBD1 (5 bases). Between the trimmed V and J ends, which lost 9 bases and 4 bases, there was a span of 9 bases. The CDR3 extends over 12 amino acids. In DNA form, the CDR3 reads TGTGCCAGTCAGGGCTTTAATGAAAAACTGTTTTTT. Translation: CASQGFNEKLFF.